Below, 3 T cell receptor beta chains from the same sample are listed, as sequenced in a study of CD4 and CD8 cells across lung adenocarcinoma regions. Each CDR3 protein is one row after TCRdb ran MiXCR on the PCR reads. The data show approximately 8,800 distinct CDR3 sequences, around 50% seen once. The source material was CD8+ T cells from the center of a lung tumor. These receptors came from a female donor with lung adenocarcinoma. The CD4 and CD8 labels of this study may be unreliable.

With respect to this clonotype: The CDR3 ends on some other residue instead of the conserved phenylalanine or tryptophan, so this is likely a read error. Because the CDR3's place on the DNA is in doubt, the DNA is left out and the CDR3 is given as listed by TCRdb. The J gene is TRBJ2-6, the V gene TRBV7-2; no check of the table's D call, TRBD1, against the DNA was made. Inclusive of both ends, the CDR3 amounts to 13 amino acids. Germline loops: CDR1 SGHTA, CDR2 FQGNSA. CDR3 region: CASSQRQTQYFGA.

The chain links TRBV12-3 or TRBV12-4 to TRBJ2-1, with unresolved D. The CDR3 consists of 13 residues. Between the trimmed V and J ends, which lost 6 bases and 10 bases, there was a span of 16 bases. The CDR3 protein is CASSYNIAREQFF. The DNA for the CDR3 is TGTGCCAGCAGCTACAACATTGCGAGGGAGCAGTTCTTC.

The chain combines TRBV27 with TRBJ2-1, with D tentatively TRBD1 (8 bases). The V gene's germline CDR1 is MNHEY and CDR2 SMNVEV (reference sequence). The V end lost 7 bases, the J end lost 3 bases, and 16 bases lay between the germline ends. The CDR3 sequence is 15 residues long. The CDR3 protein is CASNLRGTGYNEQFF. DNA for the CDR3: TGTGCCAGCAATTTGCGGGGGACAGGCTACAATGAGCAGTTCTTC.